These 27 T cell receptor beta chains were sequenced from one sample in a study of technical replicates of blood from a few donors. The table came from immunoSEQ multiplex PCR; TCRdb's copy has only in-frame clones and leaves some out. This sample has 67,000 or so clones; just under 95% occur once, and the top ten carry over 0.35%. Sequences were obtained from T cells isolated from PBMCs. The receptors derive from a human donor in good health.

This chain joins TRBV5-4 and TRBJ1-1, with 10 bases aligning to TRBD1. The CDR3 spans 16 residues. V was clipped by 6 bases and J by 10 bases; unmatched bases: 18. Germline CDR1 reads SGHNT; CDR2 reads YYREEE (reference sequence). The CDR3 spells CASTVKAGQGQRGAFF. The DNA of the CDR3 is TGTGCCAGCACAGTAAAAGCGGGACAGGGGCAGAGGGGAGCTTTCTTT.

This chain links TRBV9 with TRBJ1-1; 8 nucleotides align to TRBD1. After removal of 3 bases from V and 7 bases from J, the junction contained 8 bases not matched to a gene. The germline V gene encodes CDR1 SGDLS and CDR2 YYNGEE. This CDR3 spans 14 amino acids. The CDR3 DNA sequence: TGTGCCAGCAGCGCACAGGGGGTGTTTAGTGAAGCTTTCTTT. This translates into CASSAQGVFSEAFF.

This chain uses TRBV2 with TRBJ2-7; the D is unclear. The CDR3 contains 13 residues. Germline CDR1 reads SNHLY; CDR2 reads FYNNEI. V was trimmed by 5 bases and J by 0 bases, leaving 8 bases between them. The CDR3 is CASSLRSSYEQYF. The DNA for the CDR3 is TGTGCCAGCAGTCTTCGGAGCTCCTACGAGCAGTACTTC. Complete variable domain (other parts from reference TRBV2 and TRBJ2-7): EPEVTQTPSHQVTQMGQEVILRCVPISNHLYFYWYRQILGQKVEFLVSFYNNEISEKSEIFDDQFSVERPDGSNFTLKIRSTKLEDSAMYFCASSLRSSYEQYFGPGTRLTVT.

The chain uses TRBV6-5 and TRBJ1-5; D perhaps matches TRBD1 (6 bases). This CDR3 has 16 residues. Germline values: CDR1 MNHEY, CDR2 SVGAGI. Deletions cut 4 bases from V and 2 bases from J, with 15 bases between. The CDR3 DNA reads TGTGCCAGCAGTTCCGGCGTGGGGGGGCGCAATCAGCCCCAGCATTTT. This sequence encodes CASSSGVGGRNQPQHF.

This chain connects TRBV9 to TRBJ2-5, with TRBD1 matching over 10 bases. The germline gives CDR1 SGDLS, CDR2 YYNGEE. V shed 3 bases and J 6 bases; nucleotides not matched to a gene: 11. CDR3 length: 16 amino acids. This chain's CDR3 is CASSDTRDRGRKTQYF. The CDR3 DNA is TGTGCCAGCAGCGATACCCGGGACAGGGGTAGAAAGACCCAGTACTTC. Filled out from reference TRBV9 and TRBJ2-5, the complete variable domain reads DSGVTQTPKHLITATGQRVTLRCSPRSGDLSVYWYQQSLDQGLQFLIQYYNGEERAKGNILERFSAQQFPDLHSELNLSSLELGDSALYFCASSDTRDRGRKTQYFGPGTRLLVL.

This chain joins TRBV5-1 and TRBJ1-1; 8 nucleotides align to TRBD1. Trimming took 7 bases from V and 0 from J; bases not matched to a gene: 11. CDR1 and CDR2 from the germline V gene are SGHRS and YFSETQ. The CDR3 runs to 16 residues. The CDR3 reads CASRGQGFIMNTEAFF. CDR3 sequence (DNA): TGCGCCAGCCGCGGACAGGGCTTCATCATGAACACTGAAGCTTTCTTT.

This sequence joins TRBV30 and TRBJ1-1; perhaps TRBD1 as D (5 bases). CDR1 and CDR2 from the germline V gene are GTSNPN and SVGIG (reference sequence). This CDR3 has 12 residues. Trimming shortened V by 3 bases and J by 5 bases, and 10 bases separated the two germline ends. The CDR3 DNA is TGTGCCTGGAGGGGGGGGGTGACTGAAGCTTTCTTT. Its translation is CAWRGGVTEAFF.

V usage is TRBV5-6 and J usage is TRBJ1-1, with 12 bases that match TRBD1. V was pared by 4 bases and J by 4 bases, with 5 bases of the junction left unmatched. The V gene's germline CDR1 is SGHDT and CDR2 YYEEEE. The length of the CDR3 is 15 residues. The CDR3 bases are TGTGCCAGCAGCGCGCCGGGACAGGGGGCCACTGAAGCTTTCTTT. Encoded protein: CASSAPGQGATEAFF.

The chain recombines TRBV6-5 with TRBJ2-6, with a tentative D call TRBD1 (5 bases). Germline V gene data show CDR1 as MNHEY and CDR2 as SVGAGI. CDR3 size: 15 residues. The V end lost 1 base, the J end lost 4 bases, and 8 bases lay between the germline ends. The CDR3, as DNA: TGTGCCAGCAGTTACTTGGGGCAAGGGGCCAACGTCCTGACTTTC. It yields the protein CASSYLGQGANVLTF.

This clone was seen a single time. The genes are TRBV19 and TRBJ1-5, with a possible D match to TRBD1 (6 bases). V lost 5 bases and J 7 bases, leaving 15 bases between the germline ends. The germline CDR1 and CDR2 sequences are LNHDA and SQIVND (reference sequence). CDR3 size: 14 residues. The CDR3 region is CASSGQGSEQPQHF. As DNA, the CDR3 is TGTGCCAGTAGTGGGCAGGGGAGTGAGCAGCCCCAGCATTTT. The entire variable domain, with the rest obtained from reference TRBV19 and TRBJ1-5, is as follows: DGGITQSPKYLFRKEGQNVTLSCEQNLNHDAMYWYRQDPGQGLRLIYYSQIVNDFQKGDIAEGYSVSREKKESFPLTVTSAQKNPTAFYLCASSGQGSEQPQHFGDGTRLSIL.

The genes are TRBV6-5 and TRBJ2-5; tentative D call: TRBD2 (5 bases). Germline CDR1 and CDR2: MNHEY and SVGAGI. The CDR3 loop spans 16 amino acids. The V end was cut by 2 bases, the J end by 0 bases, with 13 bases between. CDR3 protein: CASSYGTEADQETQYF. The DNA of the CDR3 is TGTGCCAGCAGTTACGGCACGGAGGCGGACCAAGAGACCCAGTACTTC.

This clone was counted once. The chain has TRBV7-2 and TRBJ2-7; 9 bases line up with TRBD2. V was clipped by 6 bases and J by 0 bases; unmatched bases: 6. Germline CDR1 and CDR2: SGHTA and FQGNSA. The CDR3 has 15 residues. CDR3 coding DNA: TGTGCCAGCAGAGGTAGCGGGAGAAACTCCTACGAGCAGTACTTC. Translation: CASRGSGRNSYEQYF.

The chain combines TRBV9 with TRBJ2-7; D might be TRBD2 (5 bases). The V gene lost 2 bases and the J gene lost 1 base, with 16 bases spanning the gap. This CDR3 is built from 16 residues. CDR1 SGDLS and CDR2 YYNGEE come from the germline V gene. The chain's CDR3 is CASSVSYEGVSYEQYF. CDR3 bases: TGTGCCAGCAGCGTCTCGTATGAGGGAGTATCCTACGAGCAGTACTTC.

The sample holds a few counts of this clone. The gene calls are TRBV19 and TRBJ1-1; D unresolved. The CDR3 is 15 residues long. V gave up 3 bases and J gave up 5 bases, with 16 bases separating them. Germline assignment: CDR1 LNHDA and CDR2 SQIVND (reference sequence). The CDR3 protein is CASSMGVNTRTEAFF. CDR3 DNA sequence: TGTGCCAGTAGTATGGGAGTAAATACACGGACTGAAGCTTTCTTT.

The J gene is TRBJ2-5, the V gene TRBV5-6; D possibly corresponds to TRBD2 (5 bases). V was pared by 0 bases and J by 4 bases, with 19 bases between. This CDR3 spans 17 amino acids. CDR1 and CDR2 from the germline V gene are SGHDT and YYEEEE. The CDR3 sequence is CASSLGFGESEGETQYF. DNA for the CDR3: TGTGCCAGCAGCTTGGGGTTTGGGGAGAGTGAGGGAGAGACCCAGTACTTC.

The chain is built from TRBV7-3 and TRBJ1-1; possible D gene TRBD1, 5 bases. In germline, CDR1 is SGHTA, CDR2 FQGTGA. Trimming pared 5 bases from V and 4 bases from J, leaving 14 bases between. The CDR3 has 14 residues. In nucleotides, the CDR3 is TGTGCCAGCAGCCCCGTGGGGGGGACCACTGAAGCTTTCTTT. This gives the protein CASSPVGGTTEAFF.

The chain carries TRBV5-1 and TRBJ1-2, with 8 nucleotides matching TRBD1. The trim removed 4 bases at V and 13 bases at J, leaving 15 bases unmatched. The germline CDR1 and CDR2 sequences are SGHRS and YFSETQ. This CDR3 spans 14 amino acids. The CDR3 DNA reads as TGCGCCAGCAGCCCGGGGACAGGACAAGGCTATCGCACCTTC. Its protein product is CASSPGTGQGYRTF.

V is TRBV27 and J is TRBJ1-1, with 7 bases fitting TRBD1. This CDR3 comprises 13 residues. The germline V gene encodes CDR1 MNHEY and CDR2 SMNVEV (reference sequence). Trimming cost V 7 bases and J 2 bases; bases outside gene matches: 4. CDR3 nucleotides: TGTGCCAGCAAGAGGGGGCTCAACACTGAAGCTTTCTTT. Amino acids: CASKRGLNTEAFF.

The V and J genes are TRBV10-3 and TRBJ2-3; TRBD2 matches 10 bases. The CDR3 loop spans 15 amino acids. The ends lost 10 bases at V and 2 bases at J; junction bases unmatched: 9. Germline V CDR1 and CDR2: ENHRY, SYGVKD. CDR3 in amino acids: CATGLAAHNTDTQYF. CDR3 nucleotide sequence: TGTGCCACCGGACTAGCGGCACATAACACAGATACGCAGTATTTT.

The CDR3 bases are TGCAGCGTTGAGCAAGGGGGCGAATATCTATATCGCTACACCTTC. Amino acid sequence: CSVEQGGEYLYRYTF. The rearrangement links TRBV29-1 to TRBJ1-2; 7 nucleotides agree with TRBD1. CDR1 and CDR2 from the germline V gene are SQVTM and ANQGSEA. V shed 3 bases, J shed 9 bases, and the junction held 16 bases outside the gene matches. CDR3 size: 15 residues.

The V call is TRBV5-6, the J call TRBJ1-2; the D is unclear. Germline V gives CDR1 SGHDT, CDR2 YYEEEE. Trimming pared 1 base from V and 8 bases from J, leaving 24 bases between. The CDR3 has 17 residues. CDR3 loop: CASSLIESAGAIHGYTF. DNA of the CDR3: TGTGCCAGCAGCTTGATTGAGTCGGCGGGAGCAATTCACGGCTACACCTTC.

The rearrangement uses TRBV29-1 and TRBJ2-5; 9 bases match TRBD1. Germline CDR1 SQVTM, CDR2 ANQGSEA. J was trimmed by 2 bases and V by 7 bases; bases with no gene match: 5. The CDR3 has 13 amino acids. For the CDR3, the DNA is TGCAGCGCTCAGACAGGGGGGCAAGAGACCCAGTACTTC. Its protein product is CSAQTGGQETQYF. The entire variable domain, with the rest obtained from reference TRBV29-1 and TRBJ2-5, is as follows: SAVISQKPSRDICQRGTSLTIQCQVDSQVTMMFWYRQQPGQSLTLIATANQGSEATYESGFVIDKFPISRPNLTFSTLTVSNMSPEDSSIYLCSAQTGGQETQYFGPGTRLLVL.

This chain connects TRBV18 to TRBJ2-7, with TRBD2 matching over 7 bases. The germline V gene has CDR1 KGHSH and CDR2 LQKENI. The CDR3 runs to 16 residues. V shed 1 base and J 2 bases; nucleotides not matched to a gene: 8. The CDR3 loop is CASSPREGQSAYEQYF. Here the CDR3 DNA reads TGTGCCAGCTCACCACGGGAGGGCCAATCGGCCTACGAGCAGTACTTC. The variable domain in full, completed from reference TRBV18 and TRBJ2-7, reads NAGVMQNPRHLVRRRGQEARLRCSPMKGHSHVYWYRQLPEEGLKFMVYLQKENIIDESGMPKERFSAEFPKEGPSILRIQQVVRGDSAAYFCASSPREGQSAYEQYFGPGTRLTVT.

The V gene is TRBV9, the J gene TRBJ1-1; 8 bases agree with TRBD1. With 0 bases clipped from V and 5 bases from J, the junction kept 9 bases outside the gene matches. Germline loops: CDR1 SGDLS, CDR2 YYNGEE. The CDR3 totals 16 residues. This chain's CDR3 is CASSVELDRVGTEAFF. For the CDR3, the DNA is TGTGCCAGCAGCGTAGAATTGGACAGGGTAGGTACTGAAGCTTTCTTT.

The chain couples TRBV5-4 to TRBJ2-7; TRBD2 matches at 7 bases. V dropped 1 base and J dropped 3; count of bases not matched to a gene: 1. Germline lookup yields CDR1 SGHNT and CDR2 YYREEE (reference sequence). CDR3 length: 13 amino acids. CDR3 coding DNA: TGTGCCAGCAGCTTGACGGGAGGCTACGAGCAGTACTTC. Amino acid sequence: CASSLTGGYEQYF.

V gene TRBV19 combines with J gene TRBJ1-2; D possibly corresponds to TRBD1 (5 bases). The germline CDR1 and CDR2 sequences are LNHDA and SQIVND (reference sequence). Trimming pared 5 bases from V and 6 bases from J, leaving 10 bases between. This CDR3 contains 12 residues. Here the CDR3 DNA reads TGTGCCAGTAGTTATCGGGGGAATGGCTACACCTTC. Its protein product is CASSYRGNGYTF. The entire variable domain, with the rest obtained from reference TRBV19 and TRBJ1-2, is as follows: DGGITQSPKYLFRKEGQNVTLSCEQNLNHDAMYWYRQDPGQGLRLIYYSQIVNDFQKGDIAEGYSVSREKKESFPLTVTSAQKNPTAFYLCASSYRGNGYTFGSGTRLTVV.

This sequence joins TRBV9 and TRBJ2-6; TRBD1 matches at 9 bases. CDR1 is SGDLS and CDR2 is YYNGEE in the germline V gene. V was pared by 2 bases and J by 0 bases, with 6 bases of the junction left unmatched. CDR3 size: 18 residues. DNA of the CDR3: TGTGCCAGCAGCGTCCGGGACAGGGTTCTCTCTGGGGCCAACGTCCTGACTTTC. This sequence encodes CASSVRDRVLSGANVLTF.